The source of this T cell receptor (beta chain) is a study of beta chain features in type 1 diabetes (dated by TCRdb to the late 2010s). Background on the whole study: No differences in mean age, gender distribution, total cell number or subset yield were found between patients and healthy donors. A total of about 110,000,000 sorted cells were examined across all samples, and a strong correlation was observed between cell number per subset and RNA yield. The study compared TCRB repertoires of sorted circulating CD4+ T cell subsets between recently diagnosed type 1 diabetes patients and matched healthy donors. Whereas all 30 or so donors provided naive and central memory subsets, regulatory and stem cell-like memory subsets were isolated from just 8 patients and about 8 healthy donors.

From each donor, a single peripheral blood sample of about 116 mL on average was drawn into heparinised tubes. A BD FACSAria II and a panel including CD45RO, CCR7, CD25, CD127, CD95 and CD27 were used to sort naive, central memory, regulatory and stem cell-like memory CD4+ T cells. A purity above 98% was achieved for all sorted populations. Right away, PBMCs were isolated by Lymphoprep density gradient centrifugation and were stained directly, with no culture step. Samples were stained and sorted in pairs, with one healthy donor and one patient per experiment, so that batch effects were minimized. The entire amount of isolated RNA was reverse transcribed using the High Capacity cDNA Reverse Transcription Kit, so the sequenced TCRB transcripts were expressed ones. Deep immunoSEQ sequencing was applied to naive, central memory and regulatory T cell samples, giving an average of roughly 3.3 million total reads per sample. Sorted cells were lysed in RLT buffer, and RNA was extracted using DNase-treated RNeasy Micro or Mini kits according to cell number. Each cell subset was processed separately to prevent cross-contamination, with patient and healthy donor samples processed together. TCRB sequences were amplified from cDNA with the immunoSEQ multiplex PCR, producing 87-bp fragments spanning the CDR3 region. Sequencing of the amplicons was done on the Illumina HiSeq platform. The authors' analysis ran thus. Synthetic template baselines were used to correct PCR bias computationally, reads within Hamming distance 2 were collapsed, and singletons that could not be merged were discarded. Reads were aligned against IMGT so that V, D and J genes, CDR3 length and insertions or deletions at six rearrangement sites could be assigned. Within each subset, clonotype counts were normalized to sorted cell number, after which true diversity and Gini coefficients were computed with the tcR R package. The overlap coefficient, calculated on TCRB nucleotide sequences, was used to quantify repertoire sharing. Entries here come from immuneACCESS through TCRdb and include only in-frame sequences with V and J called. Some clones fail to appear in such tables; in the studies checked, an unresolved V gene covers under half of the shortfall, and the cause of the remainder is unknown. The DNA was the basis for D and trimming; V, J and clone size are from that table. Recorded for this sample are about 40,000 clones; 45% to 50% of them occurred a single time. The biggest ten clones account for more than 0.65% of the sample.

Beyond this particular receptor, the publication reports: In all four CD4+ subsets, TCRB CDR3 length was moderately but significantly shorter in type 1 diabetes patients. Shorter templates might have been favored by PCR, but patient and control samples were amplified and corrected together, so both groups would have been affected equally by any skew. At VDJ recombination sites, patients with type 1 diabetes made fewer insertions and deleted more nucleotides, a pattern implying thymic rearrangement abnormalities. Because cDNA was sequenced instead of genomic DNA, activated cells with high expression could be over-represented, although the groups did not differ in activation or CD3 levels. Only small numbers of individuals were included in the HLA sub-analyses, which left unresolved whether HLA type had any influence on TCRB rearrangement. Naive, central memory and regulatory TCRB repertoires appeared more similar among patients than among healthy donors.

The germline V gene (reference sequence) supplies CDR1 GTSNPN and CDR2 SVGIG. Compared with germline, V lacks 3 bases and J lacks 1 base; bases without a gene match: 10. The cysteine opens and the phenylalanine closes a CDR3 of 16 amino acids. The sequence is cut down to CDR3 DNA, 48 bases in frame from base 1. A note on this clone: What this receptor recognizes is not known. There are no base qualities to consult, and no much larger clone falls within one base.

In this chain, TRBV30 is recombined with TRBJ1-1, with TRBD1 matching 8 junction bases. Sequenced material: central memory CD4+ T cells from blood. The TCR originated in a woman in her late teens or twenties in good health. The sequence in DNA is TGTGCCTGGAGGAGGACAGGGCAAATGGGGAACACTGAAGCTTTCTTT. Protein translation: CAWRRTGQMGNTEAFF.